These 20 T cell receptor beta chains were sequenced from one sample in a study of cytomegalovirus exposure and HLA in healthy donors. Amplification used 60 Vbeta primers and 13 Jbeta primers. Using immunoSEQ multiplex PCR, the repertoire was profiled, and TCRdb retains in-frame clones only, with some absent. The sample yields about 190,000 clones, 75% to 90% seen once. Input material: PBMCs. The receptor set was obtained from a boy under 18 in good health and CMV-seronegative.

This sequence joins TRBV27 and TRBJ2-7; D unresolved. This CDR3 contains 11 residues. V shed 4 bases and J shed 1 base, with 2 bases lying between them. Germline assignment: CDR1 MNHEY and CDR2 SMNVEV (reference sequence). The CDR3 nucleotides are TGTGCCAGCAGTTCGTCCTACGAGCAGTACTTC. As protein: CASSSSYEQYF.

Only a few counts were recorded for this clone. The CDR3 region is CASSPTRNPYEQYF. CDR3 DNA: TGTGCCAGCAGCCCCACGAGGAATCCCTACGAGCAGTACTTC. This chain uses TRBV11-2 with TRBJ2-7; no clear D. This CDR3 contains 14 residues. The germline CDR1 and CDR2 sequences are SGHAT and FQNNGV. V was clipped by 5 bases and J by 2 bases, with 13 bases between them.

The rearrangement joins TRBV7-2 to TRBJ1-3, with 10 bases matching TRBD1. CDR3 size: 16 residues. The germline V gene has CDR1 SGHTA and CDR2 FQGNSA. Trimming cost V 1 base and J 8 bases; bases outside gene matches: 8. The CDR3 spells CASSLGGTGARDTIYF. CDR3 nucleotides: TGTGCCAGCAGCTTAGGCGGGACAGGGGCTAGAGACACCATATATTTT.

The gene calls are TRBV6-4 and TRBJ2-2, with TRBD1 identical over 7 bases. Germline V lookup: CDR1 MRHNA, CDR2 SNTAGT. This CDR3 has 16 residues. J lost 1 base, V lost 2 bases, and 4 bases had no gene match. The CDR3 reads CASSDVAGGNTGELFF. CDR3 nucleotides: TGTGCCAGCAGTGACGTCGCAGGGGGGAACACCGGGGAGCTGTTTTTT.

The chain's CDR3 is CATSDRESPLHF. CDR3 sequence (DNA): TGTGCCACCTCGGACAGGGAATCACCCCTCCACTTT. The V and J genes are TRBV10-3 and TRBJ1-6; 8 bases fit TRBD1. Germline CDR1 ENHRY, CDR2 SYGVKD. This CDR3 comprises 12 residues. J lost 10 bases, V lost 10 bases, and 6 bases had no gene match.

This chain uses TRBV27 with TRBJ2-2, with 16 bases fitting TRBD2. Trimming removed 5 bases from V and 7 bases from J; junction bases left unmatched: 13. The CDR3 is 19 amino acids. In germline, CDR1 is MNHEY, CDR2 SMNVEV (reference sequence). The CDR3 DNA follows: TGTGCCAGCAGTCCAACACCGGGACTAGCGGGGGGGCCTGGCGGGGAGCTGTTTTTT. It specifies CASSPTPGLAGGPGGELFF.

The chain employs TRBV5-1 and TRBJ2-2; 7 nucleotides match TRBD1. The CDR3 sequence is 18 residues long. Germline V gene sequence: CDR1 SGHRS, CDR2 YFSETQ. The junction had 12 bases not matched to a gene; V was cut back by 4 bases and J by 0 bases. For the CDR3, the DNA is TGCGCCAGCAGCCCAGACCCCAGACAGGGATCGAACACCGGGGAGCTGTTTTTT. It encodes CASSPDPRQGSNTGELFF.

CDR3: CAWSPGTGGHQPQHF. CDR3 DNA sequence: TGTGCCTGGAGCCCCGGGACAGGGGGCCATCAGCCCCAGCATTTT. The rearrangement uses TRBV30 and TRBJ1-5, with 12 bases aligning to TRBD1. CDR1 is GTSNPN and CDR2 is SVGIG in the germline V gene (reference sequence). J gave up 5 bases and V 3 bases, and 5 bases lay outside the gene matches. The CDR3 spans 15 residues.

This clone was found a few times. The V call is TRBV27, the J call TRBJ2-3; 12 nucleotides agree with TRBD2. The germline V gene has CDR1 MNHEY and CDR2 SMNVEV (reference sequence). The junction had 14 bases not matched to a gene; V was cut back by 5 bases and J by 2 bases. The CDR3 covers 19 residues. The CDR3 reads CASSPGLAGTESNTDTQYF. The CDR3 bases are TGTGCCAGCAGTCCCGGACTAGCGGGGACGGAGTCGAACACAGATACGCAGTATTTT.

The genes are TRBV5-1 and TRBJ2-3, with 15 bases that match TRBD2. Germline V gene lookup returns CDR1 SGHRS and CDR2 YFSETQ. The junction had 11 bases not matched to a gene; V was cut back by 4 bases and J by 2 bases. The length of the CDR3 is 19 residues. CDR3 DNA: TGCGCCAGCAGCAGGGGACTAGCGGGAGGTTGGGGGAACACAGATACGCAGTATTTT. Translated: CASSRGLAGGWGNTDTQYF.

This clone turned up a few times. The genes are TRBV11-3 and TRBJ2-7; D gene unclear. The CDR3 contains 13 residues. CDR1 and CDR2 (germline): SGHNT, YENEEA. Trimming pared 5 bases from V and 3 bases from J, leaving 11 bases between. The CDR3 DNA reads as TGTGCCAGCAGCCCGCCCGACTTCTACGAGCAGTACTTC. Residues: CASSPPDFYEQYF.

The CDR3 loop is CASSDGTAYGYTF. In DNA form, the CDR3 reads TGTGCCAGCAGTGACGGGACAGCGTATGGCTACACCTTC. J is TRBJ1-2 and V is TRBV2; 7 nucleotides agree with TRBD1. This CDR3 is built from 13 residues. Germline CDR1 SNHLY, CDR2 FYNNEI. Trimming removed 3 bases from V and 5 bases from J; junction bases left unmatched: 3.

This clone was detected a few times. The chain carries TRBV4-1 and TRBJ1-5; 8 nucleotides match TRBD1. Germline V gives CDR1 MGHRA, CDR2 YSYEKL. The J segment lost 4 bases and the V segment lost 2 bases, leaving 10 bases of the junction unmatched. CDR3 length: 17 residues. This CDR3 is CASSQRTGLLSNQPQHF. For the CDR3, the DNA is TGCGCCAGCAGCCAAAGGACAGGGCTTTTGAGTAATCAGCCCCAGCATTTT.

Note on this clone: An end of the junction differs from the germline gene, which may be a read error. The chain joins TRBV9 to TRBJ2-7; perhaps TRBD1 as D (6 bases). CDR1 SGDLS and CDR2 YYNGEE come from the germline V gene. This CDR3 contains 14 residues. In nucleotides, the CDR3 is TGTGCCAGCAGCGTAGATGGGGGCTCCAACGAGCAGTACTTC. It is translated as CASSVDGGSNEQYF.

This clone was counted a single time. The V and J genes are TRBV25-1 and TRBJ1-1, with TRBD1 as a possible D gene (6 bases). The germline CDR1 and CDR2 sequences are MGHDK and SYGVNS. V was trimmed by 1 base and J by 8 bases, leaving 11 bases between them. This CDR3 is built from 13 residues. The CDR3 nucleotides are TGTGCCAGCAGTGAATCCAACAGGGCCGAAGCTTTCTTT. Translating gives CASSESNRAEAFF. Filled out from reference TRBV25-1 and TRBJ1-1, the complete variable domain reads EADIYQTPRYLVIGTGKKITLECSQTMGHDKMYWYQQDPGMELHLIHYSYGVNSTEKGDLSSESTVSRIRTEHFPLTLESARPSHTSQYLCASSESNRAEAFFGQGTRLTVV.

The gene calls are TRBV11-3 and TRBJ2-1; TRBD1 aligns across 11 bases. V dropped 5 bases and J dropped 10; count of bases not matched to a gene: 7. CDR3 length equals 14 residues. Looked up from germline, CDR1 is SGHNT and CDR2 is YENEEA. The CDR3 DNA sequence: TGTGCCAGCAGCCCGAGGACAGGGGGCGGGGAGCAGTTCTTC. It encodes CASSPRTGGGEQFF.

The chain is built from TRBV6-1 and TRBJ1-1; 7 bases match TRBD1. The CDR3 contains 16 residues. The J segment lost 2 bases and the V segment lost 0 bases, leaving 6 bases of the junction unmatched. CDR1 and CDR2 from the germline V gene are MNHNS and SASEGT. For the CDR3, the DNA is TGTGCCAGCAGTGAAGCAAATTACAGGGGCAACACTGAAGCTTTCTTT. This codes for CASSEANYRGNTEAFF.

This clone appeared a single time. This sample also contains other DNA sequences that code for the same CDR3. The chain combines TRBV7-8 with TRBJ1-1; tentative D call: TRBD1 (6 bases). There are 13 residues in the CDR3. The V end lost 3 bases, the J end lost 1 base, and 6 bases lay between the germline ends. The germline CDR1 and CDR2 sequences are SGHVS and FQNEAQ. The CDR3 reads CASSLDRNTEAFF. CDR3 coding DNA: TGTGCCAGCAGCTTGGACAGGAACACTGAAGCTTTCTTT.

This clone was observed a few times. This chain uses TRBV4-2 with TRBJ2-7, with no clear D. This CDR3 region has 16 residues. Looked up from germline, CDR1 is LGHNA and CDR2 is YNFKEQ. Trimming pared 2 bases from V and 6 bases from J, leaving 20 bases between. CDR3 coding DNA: TGTGCCAGCAGCCAATGGCTTGTCGTCGAGGCACGCGAGCAGTACTTC. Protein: CASSQWLVVEAREQYF.

The CDR3 loop reads CASSLNPTGVLNQETQYF. The CDR3 bases are TGTGCCAGCAGCTTAAATCCCACAGGGGTTCTGAACCAAGAGACCCAGTACTTC. V and J are TRBV13 and TRBJ2-5, with 7 nucleotides matching TRBD1. V lost 2 bases, J lost 0 bases, and 12 bases stayed unmatched. In germline, CDR1 is PRHDT, CDR2 FYEKMQ (reference sequence). This CDR3 has 18 residues.